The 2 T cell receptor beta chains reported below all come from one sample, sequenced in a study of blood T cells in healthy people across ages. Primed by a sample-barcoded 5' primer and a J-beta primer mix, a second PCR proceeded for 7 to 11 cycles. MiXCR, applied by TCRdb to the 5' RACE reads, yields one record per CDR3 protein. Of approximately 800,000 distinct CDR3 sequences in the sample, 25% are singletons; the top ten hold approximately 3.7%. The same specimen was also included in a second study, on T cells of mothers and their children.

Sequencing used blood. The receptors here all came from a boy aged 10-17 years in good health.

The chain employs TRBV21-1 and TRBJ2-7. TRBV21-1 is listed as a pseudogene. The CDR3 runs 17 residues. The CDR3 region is CASSKRGKEGFSNEQYF. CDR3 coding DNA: TGTGCCAGCAGCAAACGCGGGAAAGAAGGGTTCTCCAACGAGCAGTACTTC.

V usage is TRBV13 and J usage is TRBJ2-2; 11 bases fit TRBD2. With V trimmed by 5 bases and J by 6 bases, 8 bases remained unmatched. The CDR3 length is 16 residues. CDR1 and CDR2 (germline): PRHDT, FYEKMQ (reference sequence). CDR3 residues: CASSATSGGYPGELFF. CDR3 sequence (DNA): TGTGCCAGCAGCGCCACTAGCGGGGGTTATCCCGGGGAGCTGTTTTTT.